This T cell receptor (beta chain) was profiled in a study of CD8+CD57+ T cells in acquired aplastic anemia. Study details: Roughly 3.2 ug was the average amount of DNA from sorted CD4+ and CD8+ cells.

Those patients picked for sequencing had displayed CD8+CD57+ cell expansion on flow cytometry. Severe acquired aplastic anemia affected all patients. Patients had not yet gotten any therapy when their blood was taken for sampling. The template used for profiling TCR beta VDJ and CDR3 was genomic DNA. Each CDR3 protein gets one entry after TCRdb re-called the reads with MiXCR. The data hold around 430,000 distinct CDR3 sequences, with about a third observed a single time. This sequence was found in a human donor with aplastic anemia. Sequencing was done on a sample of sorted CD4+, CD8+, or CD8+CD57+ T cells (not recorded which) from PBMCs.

CDR3 sequence (DNA): TGTGCCAGCAGCCTCGGATTGGGACAGAACACAGATACGCAGTATTTT. This translates into CASSLGLGQNTDTQYF. The chain couples TRBV11-1 to TRBJ2-3, with 7 positions matching TRBD1. Germline CDR1 is SGHAT and CDR2 is FQDESV (reference sequence). The length of the CDR3 is 16 residues. Losses at the gene ends were 5 bases for V and 2 bases for J; bases not matched to a gene: 10.